Shown below are 9 T cell receptor beta chains from a single sample sequenced in a study of cytomegalovirus exposure and HLA in healthy donors. PCR employed 60 Vbeta and 13 Jbeta primers. The repertoire was sequenced with immunoSEQ multiplex PCR; TCRdb's copy has only in-frame clones and lacks some. The data show 70,000 to 90,000 clones, around two thirds seen once. The sample was PBMCs. The receptors originated from a man aged 60 to 75 in good health and CMV-seropositive.

The V gene is TRBV10-2, the J gene TRBJ1-2; 7 bases are a match to TRBD1. There are 15 residues in the CDR3. Trimming removed 2 bases from V and 4 bases from J; junction bases left unmatched: 7. Germline V gives CDR1 WSHSY, CDR2 SAAADI. The CDR3 nucleotides read TGCGCCAGCAGTGAGCAACAGGGGCTGAGCTATGGCTACACCTTC. Residues: CASSEQQGLSYGYTF.

There are a few counts of this clone. This chain joins TRBV12-5 and TRBJ2-3, with TRBD2 matching 10 bases. CDR1 is LGHNT, CDR2 FRNRAP, per germline. CDR3 length: 17 residues. Losses at the gene ends were 0 bases for V and 6 bases for J; bases not matched to a gene: 9. The CDR3 sequence is CASGLVQGLAVADTQYF. DNA of the CDR3: TGTGCTAGTGGTTTGGTACAAGGACTAGCGGTGGCCGATACGCAGTATTTT.

The chain recombines TRBV2 with TRBJ1-1; tentative D call: TRBD1 (5 bases). Per germline, CDR1 SNHLY and CDR2 FYNNEI. The CDR3 is made up of 14 amino acids. Deletions cut 7 bases from V and 1 base from J, with 13 bases between. Here the CDR3 DNA reads TGTGCCAGCATACGACAGCCGCAGAACACTGAAGCTTTCTTT. Residues: CASIRQPQNTEAFF. Variable domain in full (rest from reference TRBV2 and TRBJ1-1): EPEVTQTPSHQVTQMGQEVILRCVPISNHLYFYWYRQILGQKVEFLVSFYNNEISEKSEIFDDQFSVERPDGSNFTLKIRSTKLEDSAMYFCASIRQPQNTEAFFGQGTRLTVV.

The rearrangement joins TRBV18 to TRBJ1-1; the D gene is possibly TRBD1 (6 bases). This CDR3 contains 14 residues. Germline-derived CDR1 and CDR2 are KGHSH and LQKENI. V gave up 8 bases and J gave up 7 bases, with 20 bases separating them. In nucleotides, the CDR3 is TGTGCCAGCCAAGATTCCGGGACACAAATTGAAGCTTTCTTT. It codes for CASQDSGTQIEAFF.

The genes are TRBV10-3 and TRBJ2-3; 15 nucleotides align to TRBD2. This CDR3 is 15 amino acids long. The ends lost 3 bases at V and 6 bases at J; junction bases unmatched: 1. Germline lookup yields CDR1 ENHRY and CDR2 SYGVKD. CDR3 coding DNA: TGTGCCATCAGTGATGGGACTAGCGGGAGGGATACGCAGTATTTT. This gives the protein CAISDGTSGRDTQYF.

The chain employs TRBV5-1 and TRBJ1-1; no firm D call. From germline, CDR1 is SGHRS and CDR2 YFSETQ. This CDR3 is 14 amino acids long. Trimming removed 1 base from V and 2 bases from J, with 9 bases in between. The CDR3 DNA reads as TGCGCCAGCAGCTTGTGGCAGTTAAACACTGAAGCTTTCTTT. Protein product: CASSLWQLNTEAFF.

The chain uses TRBV27 and TRBJ1-5, with 9 bases identical to TRBD1. Trimming cost V 6 bases and J 1 base; bases outside gene matches: 19. Germline CDR1 MNHEY, CDR2 SMNVEV (reference sequence). The CDR3 is 20 residues long. The CDR3 spells CASSRITGQGSQISNQPQHF. Written as DNA, the CDR3 is TGTGCCAGCAGCCGAATTACGGGACAGGGTAGTCAGATAAGCAATCAGCCCCAGCATTTT.

This rearrangement joins TRBV7-8 to TRBJ2-1, with 14 bases identical to TRBD2. Germline V gene lookup returns CDR1 SGHVS and CDR2 FQNEAQ. The ends lost 4 bases at V and 8 bases at J; junction bases unmatched: 7. CDR3 length: 16 amino acids. As DNA, the CDR3 is TGTGCCAGCAGCTCCGGACTAGCGGGAGGTTACTATGAGCAGTTCTTC. It is translated as CASSSGLAGGYYEQFF.

The chain couples TRBV6-4 to TRBJ2-1, with 8 bases fitting TRBD2. The CDR3 runs 15 residues. CDR1 MRHNA and CDR2 SNTAGT come from the germline V gene. Germline trimming cut 3 bases from V and 8 bases from J; bases unmatched to any gene: 9. CDR3 sequence: CASSESAGGQDEQFF. CDR3 DNA: TGTGCCAGCAGTGAATCGGCGGGAGGTCAAGATGAGCAGTTCTTC.